This is a list of T cell receptor beta chains from one sample in a study of early T cells in non-severe SARS-CoV-2 infection. Via MiXCR, TCRdb re-called the 5' RACE reads, giving one row per CDR3 protein. The table has approximately 70,000 distinct CDR3 sequences, more than 4% seen once. The sample in question was whole blood, obtained at baseline. All receptors come from an adult who was a healthcare worker with PCR-confirmed SARS-CoV-2 infection or an uninfected control (not recorded which). CDR3s include the opening cysteine and the closing phenylalanine or tryptophan. Fields, in order: clone size, D gene, J gene, V gene, CDR3 DNA, CDR3 protein. A D gene is named only where the DNA matches it firmly. Where a row states a size, it is once, few, many or the class of an expanded clone; other rows omit it.

clone_size: many
d_call: -
j_call: TRBJ2-1
v_call: TRBV5-1
cdr3_nt: TGCGCCAGCAGAAGTGGGGTCGGGAATGAGCAGTTCTTC
cdr3_aa: CASRSGVGNEQFF

clone_size: many
d_call: TRBD1
j_call: TRBJ1-4
v_call: TRBV12-3/TRBV12-4
cdr3_nt: TGTGCCAGCAGCCTTACAGGGGAAGAAAAACTGTTTTTT
cdr3_aa: CASSLTGEEKLFF

clone_size: -
d_call: -
j_call: TRBJ2-7
v_call: TRBV2
cdr3_nt: TGTGCCAGTGGGGACCGGCCCTACGAGCAGTACTTC
cdr3_aa: CASGDRPYEQYF

clone_size: few
d_call: TRBD1
j_call: TRBJ1-5
v_call: TRBV12-3/TRBV12-4
cdr3_nt: TGTGCCAGCAGCCAGGGGGGGTTCAATCAGCCCCAGCATTTT
cdr3_aa: CASSQGGFNQPQHF

clone_size: -
d_call: TRBD2
j_call: TRBJ2-1
v_call: TRBV9
cdr3_nt: TGTGCCAGCAGCGTCAGCGGGAGGACCAACAATGAGCAGTTCTTC
cdr3_aa: CASSVSGRTNNEQFF

clone_size: -
d_call: -
j_call: TRBJ2-1
v_call: TRBV7-6
cdr3_nt: TGTGCCAGCAGCTTAGCTTCTTGGACGGCAGGGTACAATGAGCAGTTCTTC
cdr3_aa: CASSLASWTAGYNEQFF

clone_size: few
d_call: TRBD1
j_call: TRBJ2-5
v_call: TRBV12-3/TRBV12-4
cdr3_nt: TGTGCCAGCAGTCCAAGGGGACAGGGACAAGAGACCCAGTACTTC
cdr3_aa: CASSPRGQGQETQYF

clone_size: many
d_call: -
j_call: TRBJ2-5
v_call: TRBV7-7
cdr3_nt: TGTGCCAGCAGCTTAAGTCCGGGCGAGACCCAGTACTTC
cdr3_aa: CASSLSPGETQYF

clone_size: many
d_call: -
j_call: TRBJ2-5
v_call: TRBV20-1
cdr3_nt: TGCAGTGCTAGGTGGGGGGACCAAGAGACCCAGTACTTC
cdr3_aa: CSARWGDQETQYF

clone_size: few
d_call: -
j_call: TRBJ2-7
v_call: TRBV6-2/TRBV6-3
cdr3_nt: TGTGCCAGCAGGAACGGCTACGAGCAGTACTTC
cdr3_aa: CASRNGYEQYF

clone_size: few
d_call: -
j_call: TRBJ1-3
v_call: TRBV7-6
cdr3_nt: TGTGCCAGCAGCTCGCGACCAGGACGAGGAAACACCATATATTTT
cdr3_aa: CASSSRPGRGNTIYF

clone_size: many
d_call: -
j_call: TRBJ1-5
v_call: TRBV19
cdr3_nt: TGTGCCAGTAGTATGGCAGCGCCATGGCCCCAGCATTTT
cdr3_aa: CASSMAAPWPQHF

clone_size: -
d_call: TRBD1
j_call: TRBJ2-5
v_call: TRBV20-1
cdr3_nt: TGCAGTGCTACATGGACAGGGTGGGGCCAAGAGACCCAGTACTTC
cdr3_aa: CSATWTGWGQETQYF

clone_size: few
d_call: -
j_call: TRBJ1-2
v_call: TRBV6-6
cdr3_nt: TGTGCCAGCAGTTTGAAGGGGACGGAGGGCTACACCTTC
cdr3_aa: CASSLKGTEGYTF

clone_size: many
d_call: -
j_call: TRBJ2-3
v_call: TRBV25-1
cdr3_nt: TGTGCCAGCAGTGTAAGCACAGATACGCAGTATTTT
cdr3_aa: CASSVSTDTQYF

clone_size: many
d_call: TRBD1
j_call: TRBJ1-4
v_call: TRBV29-1
cdr3_nt: TGCAGCGGATTAGGGACAGGGGCCGCTCCCGGTGAAAAACTGTTTTTT
cdr3_aa: CSGLGTGAAPGEKLFF

clone_size: -
d_call: -
j_call: TRBJ1-1
v_call: TRBV12-3/TRBV12-4
cdr3_nt: TGTGCCAGCACCCAAGGCGGACTGAACACTGAAGCTTTCTTT
cdr3_aa: CASTQGGLNTEAFF

clone_size: many
d_call: -
j_call: TRBJ1-2
v_call: TRBV27
cdr3_nt: TGTGCCAGTAGCGCAGGAGGGCCTGATGGCTACACCTTC
cdr3_aa: CASSAGGPDGYTF

clone_size: medium-sized
d_call: -
j_call: TRBJ1-1
v_call: TRBV9
cdr3_nt: TGTGCCAGCAGCCGGACCGGGGAGGCTTTCTTT
cdr3_aa: CASSRTGEAFF

clone_size: many
d_call: TRBD1
j_call: TRBJ2-7
v_call: TRBV5-1
cdr3_nt: TGCGCCAGCAGCCCTTGGGACAGACACCACGAGCAGTACTTC
cdr3_aa: CASSPWDRHHEQYF

clone_size: many
d_call: TRBD2
j_call: TRBJ2-2
v_call: TRBV2
cdr3_nt: TGTGCCAGCGGGGGACAACCTAGCGGGAGTACCGGGGAGCTGTTTTTT
cdr3_aa: CASGGQPSGSTGELFF

clone_size: many
d_call: -
j_call: TRBJ2-6
v_call: TRBV18
cdr3_nt: TGTGCCAGCTCACCGTCACGCCAGGGCTCTGGGGCCAACGTCCTGACTTTC
cdr3_aa: CASSPSRQGSGANVLTF

clone_size: once
d_call: TRBD1
j_call: TRBJ1-2
v_call: TRBV2
cdr3_nt: TGTGCCAGCAGTTCAGGGGGCGCATATGGCAACACCTTC
cdr3_aa: CASSSGGAYGNTF

clone_size: many
d_call: -
j_call: TRBJ2-3
v_call: TRBV6-5
cdr3_nt: TGTGCCAGCACCGAGGGACTGCCGATAGGGGCTACGCAGTATTTT
cdr3_aa: CASTEGLPIGATQYF

clone_size: -
d_call: -
j_call: TRBJ2-3
v_call: TRBV20-1
cdr3_nt: TGCAGTGCTAGAGATCGGACTAATACAGATACGCAGTATTTT
cdr3_aa: CSARDRTNTDTQYF

clone_size: many
d_call: -
j_call: TRBJ2-7
v_call: TRBV5-1
cdr3_nt: TGCGCCAGCAGTCGCCGGGACAACTCCTACGAGCAGTACTTC
cdr3_aa: CASSRRDNSYEQYF

clone_size: few
d_call: -
j_call: TRBJ2-7
v_call: TRBV27
cdr3_nt: TGTGCCAGCAGCCTCCATGGGGCTTACGAGCAGTACTTC
cdr3_aa: CASSLHGAYEQYF

clone_size: many
d_call: -
j_call: TRBJ2-7
v_call: TRBV12-3/TRBV12-4
cdr3_nt: TGTGCCAGCAACCCAGGGGCAGCGCCTTCCTACGAGCAGTACTTC
cdr3_aa: CASNPGAAPSYEQYF

clone_size: many
d_call: TRBD2
j_call: TRBJ2-7
v_call: TRBV7-6
cdr3_nt: TGTGCCAGCAGCCTGGAGACTAGCAGGGAGCAGTACTTC
cdr3_aa: CASSLETSREQYF

clone_size: -
d_call: TRBD1
j_call: TRBJ1-5
v_call: TRBV27
cdr3_nt: TGTGCCAGCAGTTGGGGGGGACAGGGAAGCAATCAGCCCCAGCATTTT
cdr3_aa: CASSWGGQGSNQPQHF

clone_size: many
d_call: -
j_call: TRBJ2-2
v_call: TRBV7-9
cdr3_nt: TGTGCCAGCAGCTTAGATCTGAACACCGGGGAGCTGTTTTTT
cdr3_aa: CASSLDLNTGELFF

clone_size: many
d_call: -
j_call: TRBJ2-7
v_call: TRBV6-5
cdr3_nt: TGTGCCAGCAGTTATTTCGGGTTCACCTTGGCCTACGAGCAGTACTTC
cdr3_aa: CASSYFGFTLAYEQYF

clone_size: -
d_call: TRBD1
j_call: TRBJ2-1
v_call: TRBV4-1
cdr3_nt: TGCGCCAGCAGCCAGGGGGACAGGGGATTCTACAATGAGCAGTTCTTC
cdr3_aa: CASSQGDRGFYNEQFF

clone_size: -
d_call: TRBD2
j_call: TRBJ2-1
v_call: TRBV29-1
cdr3_nt: TGCAGCGTCATCCCGACGCGGACTAGCCAACGGCAGTTCTTC
cdr3_aa: CSVIPTRTSQRQFF

clone_size: many
d_call: -
j_call: TRBJ2-6
v_call: TRBV11-2
cdr3_nt: TGTGCCAGCACCAGACATCGGGGCTACTCTGGGGCCAACGTCCTGACTTTC
cdr3_aa: CASTRHRGYSGANVLTF

clone_size: many
d_call: -
j_call: TRBJ1-2
v_call: TRBV3-1
cdr3_nt: TGTGCCAGCAGCCAAGGGTCCCAGACCTACGGCTACACCTTC
cdr3_aa: CASSQGSQTYGYTF

clone_size: -
d_call: -
j_call: TRBJ2-1
v_call: TRBV7-9
cdr3_nt: TGTGCCAGCAGCTTTAGAGCCGCCATGGGTGAGCAGTTCTTC
cdr3_aa: CASSFRAAMGEQFF

clone_size: -
d_call: -
j_call: TRBJ2-2
v_call: TRBV7-3
cdr3_nt: TGTGCCAGCAGCGAATCGGTGACCGGGGAGCTGTTTTTT
cdr3_aa: CASSESVTGELFF

clone_size: many
d_call: TRBD1
j_call: TRBJ1-2
v_call: TRBV5-4
cdr3_nt: TGTGCCAGCAGCCGAGATCGACAGGGTTATGGCTACACCTTC
cdr3_aa: CASSRDRQGYGYTF

clone_size: few
d_call: -
j_call: TRBJ1-3
v_call: TRBV11-2
cdr3_nt: TGTGCCAGCAGCTCCTGGACCAGGGCTGGAAACACCATATATTTT
cdr3_aa: CASSSWTRAGNTIYF

clone_size: many
d_call: -
j_call: TRBJ1-5
v_call: TRBV5-6
cdr3_nt: TGTGCCAGCAGTGGTAGCAATCAGCCCCAGCATTTT
cdr3_aa: CASSGSNQPQHF

clone_size: -
d_call: -
j_call: TRBJ1-2
v_call: TRBV5-1
cdr3_nt: TGCGCCAGCAGCCCACCATGGCAGGGCTATGGCTACACCTTC
cdr3_aa: CASSPPWQGYGYTF

clone_size: -
d_call: TRBD1
j_call: TRBJ2-7
v_call: TRBV27
cdr3_nt: TGTGCCAGCAGTTTATCGTACAGGGGCAACGAGCAGTACTTC
cdr3_aa: CASSLSYRGNEQYF

clone_size: many
d_call: TRBD1
j_call: TRBJ1-2
v_call: TRBV12-3/TRBV12-4
cdr3_nt: TGTGCCAGTTCTCCCTCACAGGGGGCGGCTGGCTACACCTTC
cdr3_aa: CASSPSQGAAGYTF

clone_size: many
d_call: TRBD1
j_call: TRBJ2-3
v_call: TRBV10-1
cdr3_nt: TGCGCCAGCAGTGACTCTGGACAGGGTTTGAGAGATACGCAGTATTTT
cdr3_aa: CASSDSGQGLRDTQYF

clone_size: -
d_call: -
j_call: TRBJ2-2
v_call: TRBV20-1
cdr3_nt: TGCAGTGCTAGAGGGGTTCAGGTTCCGAACACCGGGGAGCTGTTTTTT
cdr3_aa: CSARGVQVPNTGELFF

clone_size: few
d_call: -
j_call: TRBJ1-1
v_call: TRBV5-1
cdr3_nt: TGCGCCAGCAGCTTGGAAGGGCGCGTCACTGAAGCTTTCTTT
cdr3_aa: CASSLEGRVTEAFF

clone_size: many
d_call: TRBD2
j_call: TRBJ2-1
v_call: TRBV7-6
cdr3_nt: TGTGCCAGCAGCCCCGCGGGGGGTTTCTACAATGAGCAGTTCTTC
cdr3_aa: CASSPAGGFYNEQFF

clone_size: few
d_call: -
j_call: TRBJ2-5
v_call: TRBV20-1
cdr3_nt: TGCAGTGCTATCCCCACCCCCCGGGAGACCCAGTACTTC
cdr3_aa: CSAIPTPRETQYF

clone_size: -
d_call: -
j_call: TRBJ2-1
v_call: TRBV29-1
cdr3_nt: TGCAGCGTTGAAGGGATAGGACCCTACAATGAGCAGTTCTTC
cdr3_aa: CSVEGIGPYNEQFF

clone_size: many
d_call: -
j_call: TRBJ1-2
v_call: TRBV6-1
cdr3_nt: TGTGCCAGCTCTATCCTCGTCGGTGGTGGCTACACCTTC
cdr3_aa: CASSILVGGGYTF

clone_size: many
d_call: -
j_call: TRBJ2-1
v_call: TRBV10-3
cdr3_nt: TGTGCCATCAGCCCACTCGAGAACAATGAGCAGTTCTTC
cdr3_aa: CAISPLENNEQFF

clone_size: many
d_call: -
j_call: TRBJ1-2
v_call: TRBV18
cdr3_nt: TGTGCCAGCTCACCACGGCAGGGCAATTACGATGGCTACACCTTC
cdr3_aa: CASSPRQGNYDGYTF

clone_size: -
d_call: -
j_call: TRBJ1-1
v_call: TRBV28
cdr3_nt: TGTGCCAGCAGTTTGGTACAGACGAACACTGAAGCTTTCTTT
cdr3_aa: CASSLVQTNTEAFF

clone_size: many
d_call: TRBD2
j_call: TRBJ2-1
v_call: TRBV5-5
cdr3_nt: TGTGCCAGCACCCTCAGCGGGAGGCCCTCCTACAATGAGCAGTTCTTC
cdr3_aa: CASTLSGRPSYNEQFF

clone_size: few
d_call: TRBD1
j_call: TRBJ2-1
v_call: TRBV5-4
cdr3_nt: TGTGCCAGCAGCTTACAGGGGGGCGCTTACAATGAGCAGTTCTTC
cdr3_aa: CASSLQGGAYNEQFF

clone_size: many
d_call: TRBD1
j_call: TRBJ2-7
v_call: TRBV18
cdr3_nt: TGTGCCAGCTCACCACTTGGCCAGGGGGACGAGCAGTACTTC
cdr3_aa: CASSPLGQGDEQYF

clone_size: many
d_call: -
j_call: TRBJ1-2
v_call: TRBV6-5
cdr3_nt: TGTGCCAGCAGCAAACTTCAGGGGCGCGGGGGCTACACCTTC
cdr3_aa: CASSKLQGRGGYTF

clone_size: many
d_call: TRBD1
j_call: TRBJ1-6
v_call: TRBV7-2
cdr3_nt: TGTGCCAGCAGCTTAAGAGGACAGGGGCTTAATTCACCCCTCCACTTT
cdr3_aa: CASSLRGQGLNSPLHF